The 30 T cell receptor beta chains below all came from one sample that was sequenced in a study of cytomegalovirus exposure and HLA in healthy donors. Sequencing used immunoSEQ multiplex PCR; TCRdb keeps in-frame clones, though not all of them. The data hold roughly 73,000 clones, with around 94% observed a single time. Sequenced: PBMCs. All receptors come from a man aged 18 to 29 in good health and CMV-seropositive.

Here the CDR3 reads CAWSPGIHNIQYF. The CDR3 coding sequence is TGTGCCTGGAGTCCCGGGATTCACAACATTCAGTACTTC. This rearrangement joins TRBV30 to TRBJ2-4, with a weak D call TRBD2 (5 bases). The V end lost 2 bases, the J end lost 7 bases, and 12 bases lay between the germline ends. The CDR3 is 13 amino acids. Germline V gene lookup returns CDR1 GTSNPN and CDR2 SVGIG (reference sequence). Filled out from reference TRBV30 and TRBJ2-4, the complete variable domain reads SQTIHQWPATLVQPVGSPLSLECTVEGTSNPNLYWYRQAAGRGLQLLFYSVGIGQISSEVPQNLSASRPQDRQFILSSKKLLLSDSGFYLCAWSPGIHNIQYFGAGTRLSVL.

This rearrangement joins TRBV28 to TRBJ1-1; 9 bases line up with TRBD1. This CDR3 spans 15 amino acids. V lost 6 bases, J lost 7 bases, and 12 bases stayed unmatched. Germline CDR1 reads MDHEN; CDR2 reads SYDVKM. The CDR3 sequence: CASSHFYRGRVEAFF. In nucleotides, the CDR3 is TGTGCCAGCAGCCACTTCTACAGGGGGCGAGTTGAAGCTTTCTTT. Together with reference TRBV28 and TRBJ1-1, the CDR3 gives the full variable domain: DVKVTQSSRYLVKRTGEKVFLECVQDMDHENMFWYRQDPGLGLRLIYFSYDVKMKEKGDIPEGYSVSREKKERFSLILESASTNQTSMYLCASSHFYRGRVEAFFGQGTRLTVV.

The chain is built from TRBV27 and TRBJ2-1; TRBD2 aligns across 7 bases. This CDR3 region has 14 residues. V gave up 3 bases and J gave up 4 bases; unmatched junction bases: 3. Germline lookup yields CDR1 MNHEY and CDR2 SMNVEV (reference sequence). The CDR3 loop reads CASSLGGAYNEQFF. In DNA, the CDR3 is TGTGCCAGCAGTTTGGGAGGGGCTTACAATGAGCAGTTCTTC.

J is TRBJ2-1 and V is TRBV11-3, with 8 bases that match TRBD2. The CDR3 consists of 14 residues. Trimming took 5 bases from V and 5 from J; bases not matched to a gene: 5. The V gene's germline CDR1 is SGHNT and CDR2 YENEEA. The CDR3 reads CASSAGRANNEQFF. DNA for the CDR3: TGTGCCAGCAGCGCCGGGAGGGCAAACAATGAGCAGTTCTTC.

V gene TRBV5-1 combines with J gene TRBJ1-5; D is possibly TRBD1 (6 bases). Trimming stripped 0 bases from V and 0 bases from J, with 7 bases between. The CDR3 loop spans 15 amino acids. CDR1 and CDR2 from the germline V gene are SGHRS and YFSETQ. CDR3 bases: TGCGCCAGCAGCTTGGGGACAGTTAGCAATCAGCCCCAGCATTTT. Translation gives CASSLGTVSNQPQHF.

This clone was detected only a few times. J is TRBJ2-7 and V is TRBV30; TRBD1 aligns across 7 bases. Germline values: CDR1 GTSNPN, CDR2 SVGIG (reference sequence). The trim removed 3 bases at V and 2 bases at J, leaving 13 bases unmatched. The CDR3 extends over 16 amino acids. Written as DNA, the CDR3 is TGTGCCTGGAGGCGTCCCCGGGACAGCGAGGCCTACGAGCAGTACTTC. Amino acids: CAWRRPRDSEAYEQYF.

This clone was seen once. The chain recombines TRBV5-1 with TRBJ1-4; 9 bases align to TRBD1. Germline lookup yields CDR1 SGHRS and CDR2 YFSETQ. J gave up 7 bases and V 4 bases, and 5 bases lay outside the gene matches. The CDR3 has 14 residues. CDR3 loop: CASSPGTGREKLFF. The CDR3 nucleotides read TGCGCCAGCAGCCCGGGGACAGGGCGTGAAAAACTGTTTTTT.

The chain uses TRBV15 and TRBJ2-7; D is unclear. This CDR3 has 16 amino acids. V dropped 4 bases and J dropped 0 bases, with 16 bases sitting between them. Germline lookup yields CDR1 LNHNV and CDR2 YYDKDF (reference sequence). CDR3 bases: TGTGCCACCAGCAACTTCATAGCACCGAGCTCCTACGAGCAGTACTTC. It is translated as CATSNFIAPSSYEQYF.

CDR3: CAWSPWASGRAYEQFF. As DNA, the CDR3 is TGTGCCTGGAGTCCGTGGGCTAGCGGGAGGGCCTATGAGCAGTTCTTC. The V call is TRBV30, the J call TRBJ2-1; 12 nucleotides line up with TRBD2. CDR1 is GTSNPN, CDR2 SVGIG, per germline (reference sequence). This CDR3 comprises 16 residues. After removal of 2 bases from V and 8 bases from J, the junction contained 10 bases not matched to a gene.

The chain is built from TRBV10-3 and TRBJ1-2; the match to TRBD1 covers 9 bases. Germline V gene lookup returns CDR1 ENHRY and CDR2 SYGVKD. The CDR3 runs 16 residues. The ends lost 6 bases at V and 6 bases at J; junction bases unmatched: 14. As DNA, the CDR3 is TGTGCCATCAGCCGGGACAGGGAGACTTCCAGGAATGGCTACACCTTC. Translation gives CAISRDRETSRNGYTF.

The J gene is TRBJ2-5, the V gene TRBV18, with D possibly TRBD1 on 6 matching bases. In germline, CDR1 is KGHSH, CDR2 LQKENI. The CDR3 loop spans 14 amino acids. V gave up 2 bases and J gave up 1 base, with 8 bases separating them. The CDR3: CASSPARGQETQYF. The DNA for the CDR3 is TGTGCCAGCTCACCAGCCAGGGGCCAAGAGACCCAGTACTTC.

This chain joins TRBV7-3 and TRBJ2-1, with 7 bases identical to TRBD2. The CDR3 extends over 20 amino acids. With V trimmed by 5 bases and J by 7 bases, 26 bases remained unmatched. Per the germline V gene, CDR1 is SGHTA and CDR2 is FQGTGA. DNA for the CDR3: TGTGCCAGCAGCCCATCGGGGTTTTCCGCTAGCGGCCCCCCTGGGAATGAGCAGTTCTTC. It is translated as CASSPSGFSASGPPGNEQFF.

V gene TRBV15 combines with J gene TRBJ1-2; 7 positions agree with TRBD1. Trimming cost V 5 bases and J 2 bases; bases outside gene matches: 8. CDR3 length equals 15 residues. Germline V gives CDR1 LNHNV, CDR2 YYDKDF (reference sequence). The CDR3 region has the DNA TGTGCCACCAGCGCCCGGTCACAGGGGAACTATGGCTACACCTTC. Translating it yields CATSARSQGNYGYTF. Based on the CDR3 plus reference TRBV15 and TRBJ1-2, the full variable domain is DAMVIQNPRYQVTQFGKPVTLSCSQTLNHNVMYWYQQKSSQAPKLLFHYYDKDFNNEADTPDNFQSRRPNTSFCFLDIRSPGLGDTAMYLCATSARSQGNYGYTFGSGTRLTVV.

The CDR3 sequence is CASSFGGGPYNEQFF. The CDR3 nucleotides read TGTGCCAGCAGCTTTGGCGGGGGCCCTTACAATGAGCAGTTCTTC. The chain couples TRBV5-6 to TRBJ2-1; tentatively, D is TRBD2 (7 bases). Trimming removed 2 bases at V and 4 bases at J, with 13 bases between. CDR3 length equals 15 residues. CDR1 and CDR2 from the germline V gene are SGHDT and YYEEEE. The complete variable domain, with remaining parts taken from reference TRBV5-6 and TRBJ2-1, reads DAGVTQSPTHLIKTRGQQVTLRCSPKSGHDTVSWYQQALGQGPQFIFQYYEEEERQRGNFPDRFSGHQFPNYSSELNVNALLLGDSALYLCASSFGGGPYNEQFFGPGTRLTVL.

This clone occurred a few times. J is TRBJ2-1 and V is TRBV13; D perhaps matches TRBD2 (7 bases). This CDR3 contains 21 residues. Per the germline V gene, CDR1 is PRHDT and CDR2 is FYEKMQ (reference sequence). V shed 3 bases and J shed 1 base, with 28 bases lying between them. In nucleotides, the CDR3 is TGTGCCAGCAGCTTGGCCGAGGCCATGGGGGCGGGAGATTATTCCTACAATGAGCAGTTCTTC. Translating gives CASSLAEAMGAGDYSYNEQFF.

The CDR3 nucleotides read TGCGCCAGCAGCCAAGCCTTAGGGGTCGAGCAGTACTTC. It translates to CASSQALGVEQYF. The V call is TRBV4-1, the J call TRBJ2-7; maybe TRBD1 (5 bases). CDR1 and CDR2 from the germline V gene are MGHRA and YSYEKL. The germline V and J ends were trimmed by 1 base and 6 bases, with 10 bases remaining between them. CDR3 size: 13 residues.

The chain recombines TRBV19 with TRBJ2-3; tentative D call: TRBD1 (6 bases). The CDR3 runs to 14 residues. CDR1 is LNHDA and CDR2 is SQIVND in the germline V gene (reference sequence). Trimming took off 3 bases at V and 0 bases at J, with 7 bases between the two ends. The CDR3 coding sequence is TGTGCCAGTAGTATTCAGGGGAGCACAGATACGCAGTATTTT. Translating it yields CASSIQGSTDTQYF.

The chain carries TRBV10-2 and TRBJ2-7, with TRBD1 matching 8 bases. This CDR3 is 11 amino acids long. The V segment lost 8 bases and the J segment 3 bases; nucleotides outside the gene matches: 0. The germline CDR1 and CDR2 sequences are WSHSY and SAAADI. The CDR3: CASGQGYEQYF. The CDR3 nucleotides are TGCGCCAGCGGACAGGGCTACGAGCAGTACTTC.

In this sample, this clone turned up once. This chain connects TRBV11-1 to TRBJ2-1, with a weak D call TRBD1 (5 bases). The germline CDR1 and CDR2 sequences are SGHAT and FQDESV (reference sequence). The CDR3 contains 15 residues. V shed 1 base and J shed 6 bases, with 13 bases lying between them. The CDR3 loop is CASSLGRATLNEQFF. DNA of the CDR3: TGTGCCAGCAGCTTAGGCAGGGCAACCCTCAATGAGCAGTTCTTC.

The CDR3 DNA reads as TGCGCCAGCAGTGAGAACCAGCGGAACTACGAGCAGTACTTC. Translating it yields CASSENQRNYEQYF. The rearrangement uses TRBV10-1 and TRBJ2-7, with D possibly matching TRBD2 (5 bases). The germline V and J ends were trimmed by 2 bases and 3 bases, with 11 bases remaining between them. This CDR3 spans 14 amino acids. In germline, CDR1 is WNHNN, CDR2 SYGVQD (reference sequence).

V usage is TRBV9 and J usage is TRBJ2-3; tentatively, D is TRBD2 (5 bases). The CDR3 is made up of 13 amino acids. Germline lookup yields CDR1 SGDLS and CDR2 YYNGEE. Deletions cut 3 bases from V and 2 bases from J, with 7 bases between. The CDR3 region is CASSAGNTDTQYF. The DNA for the CDR3 is TGTGCCAGCAGCGCCGGGAACACAGATACGCAGTATTTT.

V gene TRBV6-5 combines with J gene TRBJ2-5; a possible D gene is TRBD1 (6 bases). The CDR3 totals 14 residues. Trimming took off 5 bases at V and 5 bases at J, with 15 bases between the two ends. The V gene's germline CDR1 is MNHEY and CDR2 SVGAGI. This CDR3 reads CASSMHRVGETQYF. CDR3 nucleotides: TGTGCCAGCAGTATGCACAGGGTCGGGGAGACCCAGTACTTC.

The CDR3 DNA reads as TGTGCCAGCAGTCTAGCGGAGTACAATGAGCAGTTCTTC. Translated, it gives CASSLAEYNEQFF. The chain uses TRBV2 and TRBJ2-1; TRBD2 matches at 7 bases. Looked up from germline, CDR1 is SNHLY and CDR2 is FYNNEI. The CDR3 sequence is 13 residues long. V lost 5 bases to trimming and J lost 4 bases; unmatched junction nucleotides: 2.

The rearrangement joins TRBV29-1 to TRBJ2-1; 8 bases map to TRBD2. CDR1 and CDR2 (germline): SQVTM, ANQGSEA. Trimming at V came to 6 bases and at J to 5 bases, leaving 9 bases not matched to a gene. This CDR3 is built from 14 residues. CDR3 sequence: CSVGWSGRHNEQFF. CDR3 DNA sequence: TGCAGCGTGGGCTGGAGCGGGAGACACAATGAGCAGTTCTTC.

This chain joins TRBV10-3 and TRBJ2-3; the D is unclear. CDR3 length equals 14 residues. From germline, CDR1 is ENHRY and CDR2 SYGVKD. The V and J ends lost 3 bases and 3 bases respectively, with 10 bases between them. The CDR3 spells CAISERGGTDTQYF. The CDR3 DNA reads as TGTGCCATCAGTGAAAGAGGTGGGACAGATACGCAGTATTTT.

This chain connects TRBV5-1 to TRBJ2-1; TRBD2 aligns across 12 bases. CDR1 and CDR2 (germline): SGHRS, YFSETQ. The CDR3 loop spans 18 amino acids. With V trimmed by 0 bases and J by 8 bases, 12 bases remained unmatched. The CDR3 sequence is CASSLGLAGVRPGDEQFF. Here the CDR3 DNA reads TGCGCCAGCAGCTTGGGACTAGCGGGAGTAAGGCCTGGGGATGAGCAGTTCTTC.

The rearrangement links TRBV30 to TRBJ1-3; D is uncertain. The CDR3 sequence is 15 residues long. Trimming removed 1 base from V and 2 bases from J, with 12 bases in between. The germline V gene encodes CDR1 GTSNPN and CDR2 SVGIG (reference sequence). The CDR3 nucleotides are TGTGCCTGGAGTGAAGGGAGGGCCGCTGGAAACACCATATATTTT. This translates into CAWSEGRAAGNTIYF.

The chain joins TRBV7-9 to TRBJ2-1; 8 bases are shared with TRBD2. Germline CDR1 SEHNR, CDR2 FQNEAQ (reference sequence). The CDR3 is made up of 17 amino acids. Losses at the gene ends were 0 bases for V and 6 bases for J; bases not matched to a gene: 10. For the CDR3, the DNA is TGTGCCAGCAGCTTAGCCTCCGGGACTAGTCTTTCCAATGAGCAGTTCTTC. The encoded protein is CASSLASGTSLSNEQFF.

This clone has a handful of counts. V is TRBV9 and J is TRBJ1-4; the match to TRBD1 covers 7 bases. This CDR3 has 15 amino acids. After removal of 2 bases from V and 8 bases from J, the junction contained 9 bases not matched to a gene. The germline gives CDR1 SGDLS, CDR2 YYNGEE. Written as DNA, the CDR3 is TGTGCCAGCAGCGTCGCGACAGGGTCACGGGAAAAACTGTTTTTT. It yields the protein CASSVATGSREKLFF.

This clone was seen once. V is TRBV9 and J is TRBJ2-3; 11 nucleotides agree with TRBD1. V trimming: 3 bases; J trimming: 5 bases; junction bases outside the gene matches: 5. Looked up from germline, CDR1 is SGDLS and CDR2 is YYNGEE. The CDR3 consists of 15 residues. In DNA form, the CDR3 reads TGTGCCAGCAGCGAAGAGGGACAGGGGGAAGATACGCAGTATTTT. Protein product: CASSEEGQGEDTQYF.